This entry lists 2 T cell receptor beta chains sequenced from one sample in a study of blood T cells in healthy people across ages. Through a sample-barcoded 5' primer and a J-beta primer mix, a second PCR was run for about 7 to 12 cycles. TCRdb re-derived calls from the 5' RACE reads in MiXCR, one entry per CDR3 protein. The table has under 2 million distinct CDR3 sequences, about 31% seen once; the top ten hold about 11%. Material for sequencing was blood. Receptor source: a woman in her twenties or thirties in good health.

The chain combines TRBV3-1 with TRBJ2-7; no clear D gene. CDR1 is LGHDT, CDR2 YNNKEL, per germline (reference sequence). V was shortened by 1 base and J by 5 bases, with 6 bases between the two germline ends. The CDR3 contains 12 residues. The CDR3 nucleotides read TGTGCCAGCAGCCAAGTCTTTCACGAGCAGTACTTC. This encodes CASSQVFHEQYF.

The chain joins TRBV5-1 to TRBJ1-4; 8 bases match TRBD1. Germline CDR1 SGHRS, CDR2 YFSETQ. Losses at the gene ends were 3 bases for V and 10 bases for J; bases not matched to a gene: 5. The CDR3 loop spans 13 amino acids. The CDR3 reads CASSSADRGKLFF. The CDR3 nucleotides read TGCGCCAGCAGCTCTGCTGACAGGGGAAAACTGTTTTTT.